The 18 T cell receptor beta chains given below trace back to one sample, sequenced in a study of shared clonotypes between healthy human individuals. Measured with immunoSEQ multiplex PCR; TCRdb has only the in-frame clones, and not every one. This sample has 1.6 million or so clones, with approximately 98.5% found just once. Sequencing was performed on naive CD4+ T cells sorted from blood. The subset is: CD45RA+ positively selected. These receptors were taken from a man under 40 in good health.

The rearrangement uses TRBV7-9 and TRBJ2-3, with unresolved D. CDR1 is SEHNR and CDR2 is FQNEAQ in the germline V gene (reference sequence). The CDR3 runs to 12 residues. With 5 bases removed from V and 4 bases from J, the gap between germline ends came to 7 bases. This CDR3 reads CASSPPSDTQYF. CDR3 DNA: TGTGCCAGCAGCCCCCCATCAGATACGCAGTATTTT.

CDR3 region: CASSDVGGTDEQFF. The CDR3 nucleotides are TGTGCCAGCAGTGATGTGGGAGGGACAGATGAGCAGTTCTTC. This chain connects TRBV6-1 to TRBJ2-1, with D perhaps matching TRBD1 or TRBD2 (7 bases each). Trimming took 3 bases from V and 8 from J, leaving 14 bases between them. Germline values: CDR1 MNHNS, CDR2 SASEGT. This CDR3 is 14 amino acids long.

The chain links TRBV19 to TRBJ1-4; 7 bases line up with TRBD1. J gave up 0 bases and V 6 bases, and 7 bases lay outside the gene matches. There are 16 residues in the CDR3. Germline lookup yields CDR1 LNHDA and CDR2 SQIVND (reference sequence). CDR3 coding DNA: TGTGCCAGTAGAAGCAGACAGGGTTCAACTAATGAAAAACTGTTTTTT. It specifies CASRSRQGSTNEKLFF.

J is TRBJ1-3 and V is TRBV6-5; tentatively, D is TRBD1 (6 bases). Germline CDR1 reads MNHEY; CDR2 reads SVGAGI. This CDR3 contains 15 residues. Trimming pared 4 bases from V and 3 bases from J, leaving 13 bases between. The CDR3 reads CASSFSDRVGNTIYF. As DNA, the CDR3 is TGTGCCAGCAGTTTCTCGGACAGAGTTGGAAACACCATATATTTT.

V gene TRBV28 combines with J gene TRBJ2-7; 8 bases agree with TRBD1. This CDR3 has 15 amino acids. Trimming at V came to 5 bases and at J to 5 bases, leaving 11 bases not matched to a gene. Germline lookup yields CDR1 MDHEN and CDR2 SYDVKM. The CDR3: CASSRRDRKLDEQYF. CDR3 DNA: TGTGCCAGCAGTCGAAGGGACAGGAAATTGGACGAGCAGTACTTC.

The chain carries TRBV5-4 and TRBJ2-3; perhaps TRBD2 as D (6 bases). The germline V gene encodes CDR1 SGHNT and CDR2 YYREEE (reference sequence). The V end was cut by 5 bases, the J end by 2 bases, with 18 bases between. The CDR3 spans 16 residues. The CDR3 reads CASSQDYTTPTDTQYF. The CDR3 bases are TGTGCCAGCAGTCAGGACTATACCACCCCCACAGATACGCAGTATTTT.

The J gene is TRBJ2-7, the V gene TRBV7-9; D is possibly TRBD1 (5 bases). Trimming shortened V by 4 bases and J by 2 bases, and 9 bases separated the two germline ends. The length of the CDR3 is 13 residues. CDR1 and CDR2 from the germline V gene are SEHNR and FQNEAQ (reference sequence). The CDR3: CASSSTGTYEQYF. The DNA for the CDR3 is TGTGCCAGCAGCTCCACAGGTACCTACGAGCAGTACTTC.

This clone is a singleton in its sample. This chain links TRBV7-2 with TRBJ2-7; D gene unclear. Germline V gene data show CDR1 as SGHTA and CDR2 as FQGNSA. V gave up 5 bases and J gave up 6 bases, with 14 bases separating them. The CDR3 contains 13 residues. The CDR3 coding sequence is TGTGCCAGCAGCGGGGTCTCGCCCTCCGAGCAGTACTTC. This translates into CASSGVSPSEQYF.

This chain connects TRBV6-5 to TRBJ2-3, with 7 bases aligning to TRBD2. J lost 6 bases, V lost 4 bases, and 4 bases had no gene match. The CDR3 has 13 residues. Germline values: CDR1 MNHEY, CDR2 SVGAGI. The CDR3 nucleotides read TGTGCCAGCAGTTTCGGAGCGGGGGATACGCAGTATTTT. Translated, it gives CASSFGAGDTQYF.

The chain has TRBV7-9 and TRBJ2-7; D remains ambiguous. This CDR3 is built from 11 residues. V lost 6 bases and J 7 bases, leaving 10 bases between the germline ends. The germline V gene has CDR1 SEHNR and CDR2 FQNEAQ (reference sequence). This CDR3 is CASRTDKEQYF. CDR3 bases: TGTGCCAGCAGGACCGACAAAGAGCAGTACTTC.

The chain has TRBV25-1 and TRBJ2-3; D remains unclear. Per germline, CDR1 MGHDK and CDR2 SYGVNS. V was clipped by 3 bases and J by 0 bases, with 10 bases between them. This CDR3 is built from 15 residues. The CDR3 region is CASSEMAGSTDTQYF. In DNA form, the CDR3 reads TGTGCCAGCAGTGAGATGGCAGGTAGCACAGATACGCAGTATTTT.

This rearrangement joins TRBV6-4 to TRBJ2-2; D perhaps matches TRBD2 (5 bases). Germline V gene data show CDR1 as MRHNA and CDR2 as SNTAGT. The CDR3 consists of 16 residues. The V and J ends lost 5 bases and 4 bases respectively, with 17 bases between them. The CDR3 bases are TGTGCCAGCAGTCAAGTTCCGGGGAGAAGCACCGGGGAGCTGTTTTTT. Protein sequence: CASSQVPGRSTGELFF.

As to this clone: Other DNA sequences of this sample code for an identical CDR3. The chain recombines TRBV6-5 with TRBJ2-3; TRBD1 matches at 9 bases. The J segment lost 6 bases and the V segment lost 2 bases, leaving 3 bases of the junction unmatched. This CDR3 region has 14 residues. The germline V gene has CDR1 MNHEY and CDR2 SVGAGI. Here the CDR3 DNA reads TGTGCCAGCAGTTACGGGACAGGGACTGATACGCAGTATTTT. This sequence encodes CASSYGTGTDTQYF.

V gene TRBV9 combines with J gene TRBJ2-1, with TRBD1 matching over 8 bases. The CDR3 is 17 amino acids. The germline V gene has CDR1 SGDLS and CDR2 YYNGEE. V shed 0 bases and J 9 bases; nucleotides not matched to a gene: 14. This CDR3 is CASSVGVGRGPRVEQFF. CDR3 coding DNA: TGTGCCAGCAGCGTAGGGGTCGGCAGGGGGCCCAGGGTTGAGCAGTTCTTC. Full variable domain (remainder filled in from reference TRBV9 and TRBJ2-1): DSGVTQTPKHLITATGQRVTLRCSPRSGDLSVYWYQQSLDQGLQFLIQYYNGEERAKGNILERFSAQQFPDLHSELNLSSLELGDSALYFCASSVGVGRGPRVEQFFGPGTRLTVL.

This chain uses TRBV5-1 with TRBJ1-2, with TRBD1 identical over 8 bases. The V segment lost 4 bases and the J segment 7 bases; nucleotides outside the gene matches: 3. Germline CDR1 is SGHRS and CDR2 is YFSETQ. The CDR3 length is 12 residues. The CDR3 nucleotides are TGCGCCAGCAGCACGGACAGGGTTGGCTACACCTTC. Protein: CASSTDRVGYTF.

CDR3 protein: CASSLAVRGETQYF. CDR3 coding DNA: TGTGCCAGCAGTTTAGCCGTACGGGGAGAGACCCAGTACTTC. The chain couples TRBV28 to TRBJ2-5; a possible D gene is TRBD2 (5 bases). This CDR3 has 14 residues. Germline assignment: CDR1 MDHEN and CDR2 SYDVKM. V lost 2 bases to trimming and J lost 4 bases, with 11 bases between them.

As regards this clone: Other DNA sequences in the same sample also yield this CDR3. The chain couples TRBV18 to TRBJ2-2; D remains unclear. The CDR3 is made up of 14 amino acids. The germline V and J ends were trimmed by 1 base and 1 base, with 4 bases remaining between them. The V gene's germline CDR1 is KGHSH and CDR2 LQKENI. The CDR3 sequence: CASSPLQNTGELFF. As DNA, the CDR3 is TGTGCCAGCTCACCACTCCAGAACACCGGGGAGCTGTTTTTT.

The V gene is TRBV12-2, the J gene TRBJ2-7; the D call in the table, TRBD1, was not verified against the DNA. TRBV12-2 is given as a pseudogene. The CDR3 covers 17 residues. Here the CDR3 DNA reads TGTGCAAGTCGCTTAGCGGGAACAGGGAGTTCGGCCTACGAGCAGTACTTC. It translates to CASRLAGTGSSAYEQYF.